This T cell receptor beta chain is drawn from a study of blood T cell repertoires in COVID-19. At the level of the study: Sources were T cells, B-cell-depleted T cells, or PBMCs; the material itself was cDNA or gDNA.

With 1 base clipped from V and 1 base from J, the junction kept 4 bases outside the gene matches. The germline V gene encodes CDR1 LGHDT and CDR2 YNNKEL (reference sequence). The CDR3 spans 17 residues. Original methodology: Using reference gene primer amplification, nucleated cell counts were estimated. The table came from immunoSEQ multiplex PCR; TCRdb's copy has only in-frame clones and leaves some out. V, J and clone size were drawn from that table, and D and trimming were deduced from the DNA. The data contain 150,000 or so clones, 70% to 85% of them singletons. Seattle's cohort entered during active infection and was followed longitudinally.

Sequencing was done on a sample of peripheral blood. The chain carries TRBV3-1 (or the pseudogene TRBV3-2) and TRBJ2-2; 9 bases line up with TRBD2. This receptor was identified in a woman aged 40 to 50 with COVID-19, enrolled during active disease. CDR3 DNA sequence: TGTGCCAGCAGCCAAGTGGAGCGGGGGGAGAACACCGGGGAGCTGTTTTTT. Amino acids: CASSQVERGENTGELFF.